A selection of T cell receptor beta chains follows, all from one sample in a study of blood T cell repertoires in COVID-19. The assay was immunoSEQ multiplex PCR, and TCRdb's table has in-frame clones only and misses some. The sample includes a few hundred thousand clones, over 75% seen only once; the top ten take about 2.7%. The sample consisted of PBMCs or T cells enriched from blood (not recorded which). The receptors originated from a woman aged 30 to 39 who had recovered from COVID-19. The conserved cysteine and the conserved F or W are not part of the CDR3 here. Fields, in order: V gene, J gene, D gene, CDR3 protein. A D gene is named only where the DNA matches it firmly.

v_call: TRBV3-1/TRBV3-2
j_call: TRBJ1-3
d_call: NA
cdr3_aa: ASSQVWPNGNTIY

v_call: TRBV7-2
j_call: TRBJ2-5
d_call: NA
cdr3_aa: ASSPGTGWTQY

v_call: TRBV7-9
j_call: TRBJ1-2
d_call: NA
cdr3_aa: ASSLTDYGYT

v_call: TRBV10-1
j_call: TRBJ2-1
d_call: TRBD2
cdr3_aa: ASSESARHGLAGGQHEQF

v_call: TRBV19
j_call: TRBJ1-2
d_call: TRBD1
cdr3_aa: ASSIRGSSSGYT

v_call: TRBV11-2
j_call: TRBJ2-7
d_call: TRBD2
cdr3_aa: ASSLEGGLAYEQY

v_call: TRBV18
j_call: TRBJ2-7
d_call: NA
cdr3_aa: ASSRGTGYYEQY

v_call: TRBV10-2
j_call: TRBJ1-2
d_call: NA
cdr3_aa: ASSEGRGNYGYT

v_call: TRBV12-3/TRBV12-4
j_call: TRBJ2-2
d_call: NA
cdr3_aa: ASSFGPAGELF

v_call: TRBV2
j_call: TRBJ1-3
d_call: NA
cdr3_aa: ASKDSSGNTIY

v_call: TRBV30
j_call: TRBJ2-2
d_call: TRBD2
cdr3_aa: AWSVLQASGVDGNTGELF

v_call: TRBV11-2
j_call: TRBJ1-1
d_call: NA
cdr3_aa: ASSLDQWALNTEAF

v_call: TRBV9
j_call: TRBJ1-2
d_call: TRBD1
cdr3_aa: ASSVYGTGYGYT

v_call: TRBV7-9
j_call: TRBJ1-2
d_call: TRBD1
cdr3_aa: ASSTTDRGYGYT

v_call: TRBV6-5
j_call: TRBJ1-5
d_call: TRBD1
cdr3_aa: ASSGQGTGQPQH

v_call: TRBV15
j_call: TRBJ2-7
d_call: TRBD2
cdr3_aa: ATSLRGLAGAYEQY

v_call: TRBV7-9
j_call: TRBJ2-1
d_call: TRBD2
cdr3_aa: ASSIAGGRGNNEQF

v_call: TRBV6-5
j_call: TRBJ2-7
d_call: NA
cdr3_aa: ASSLQRKLYEQY

v_call: TRBV27
j_call: TRBJ1-5
d_call: NA
cdr3_aa: ASSLYPGQPQH

v_call: TRBV3-1/TRBV3-2
j_call: TRBJ2-2
d_call: TRBD2
cdr3_aa: ASSQDIAGTTGELF

v_call: TRBV28
j_call: TRBJ2-7
d_call: NA
cdr3_aa: ASTHRVEYEQY

v_call: TRBV29-1
j_call: TRBJ1-1
d_call: TRBD1
cdr3_aa: SAWTGEAF

v_call: TRBV19
j_call: TRBJ1-2
d_call: NA
cdr3_aa: ASSPPGSYGYT

v_call: TRBV19
j_call: TRBJ2-5
d_call: NA
cdr3_aa: ASSITTRGETQY

v_call: TRBV9
j_call: TRBJ2-6
d_call: NA
cdr3_aa: ASSIGQGGTGANVLT

v_call: TRBV5-8
j_call: TRBJ2-4
d_call: TRBD1
cdr3_aa: ASSLRTGGQNIQY

v_call: TRBV4-1
j_call: TRBJ2-2
d_call: NA
cdr3_aa: ASSQVIAGELF

v_call: TRBV18
j_call: TRBJ1-1
d_call: NA
cdr3_aa: ASSPPRLSNTEAF

v_call: TRBV24-1
j_call: TRBJ1-1
d_call: NA
cdr3_aa: ATSDGVRAF